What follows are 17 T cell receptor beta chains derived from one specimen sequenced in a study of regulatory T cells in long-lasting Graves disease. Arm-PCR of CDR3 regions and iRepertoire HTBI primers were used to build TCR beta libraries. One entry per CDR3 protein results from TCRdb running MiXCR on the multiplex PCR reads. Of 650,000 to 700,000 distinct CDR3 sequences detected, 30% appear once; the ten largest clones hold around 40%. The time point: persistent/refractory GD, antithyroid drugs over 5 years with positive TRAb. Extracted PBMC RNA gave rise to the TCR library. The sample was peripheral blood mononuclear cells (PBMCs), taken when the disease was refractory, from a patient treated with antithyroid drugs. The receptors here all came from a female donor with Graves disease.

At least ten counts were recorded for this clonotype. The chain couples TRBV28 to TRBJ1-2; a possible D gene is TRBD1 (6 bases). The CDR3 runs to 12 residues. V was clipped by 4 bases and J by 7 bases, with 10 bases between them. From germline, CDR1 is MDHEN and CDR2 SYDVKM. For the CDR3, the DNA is TGTGCCAGCAGTTCCTCAGGGGTTGGCTACACCTTC. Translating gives CASSSSGVGYTF.

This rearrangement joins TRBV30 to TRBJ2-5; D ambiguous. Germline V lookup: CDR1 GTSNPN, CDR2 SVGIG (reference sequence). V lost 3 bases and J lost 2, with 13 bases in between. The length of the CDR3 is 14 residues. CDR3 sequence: CAWSREPGQETQYF. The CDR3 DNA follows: TGTGCCTGGAGCCGCGAGCCCGGGCAAGAGACCCAGTACTTC. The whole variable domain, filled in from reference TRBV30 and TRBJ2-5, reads SQTIHQWPATLVQPVGSPLSLECTVEGTSNPNLYWYRQAAGRGLQLLFYSVGIGQISSEVPQNLSASRPQDRQFILSSKKLLLSDSGFYLCAWSREPGQETQYFGPGTRLLVL.

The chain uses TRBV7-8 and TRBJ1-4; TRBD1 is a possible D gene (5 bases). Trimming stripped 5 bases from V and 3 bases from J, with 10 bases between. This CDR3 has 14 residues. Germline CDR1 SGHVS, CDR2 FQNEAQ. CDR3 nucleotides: TGTGCCAGCAGCCCTCGGGACGCTAATGAAAAACTGTTTTTT. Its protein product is CASSPRDANEKLFF.

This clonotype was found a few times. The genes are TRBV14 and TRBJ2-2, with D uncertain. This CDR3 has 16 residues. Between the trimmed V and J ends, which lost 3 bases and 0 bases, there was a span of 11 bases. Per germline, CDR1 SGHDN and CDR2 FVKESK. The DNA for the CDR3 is TGTGCCAGCAGCCACGTCCTACCGGCGAACACCGGGGAGCTGTTTTTT. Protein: CASSHVLPANTGELFF.

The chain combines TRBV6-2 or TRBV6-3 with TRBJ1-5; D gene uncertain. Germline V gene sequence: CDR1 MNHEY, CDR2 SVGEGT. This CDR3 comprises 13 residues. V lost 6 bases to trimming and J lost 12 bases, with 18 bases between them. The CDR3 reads CASRKQIGGLQHF. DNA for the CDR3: TGTGCCAGCAGAAAACAGATCGGAGGGCTCCAGCATTTT.

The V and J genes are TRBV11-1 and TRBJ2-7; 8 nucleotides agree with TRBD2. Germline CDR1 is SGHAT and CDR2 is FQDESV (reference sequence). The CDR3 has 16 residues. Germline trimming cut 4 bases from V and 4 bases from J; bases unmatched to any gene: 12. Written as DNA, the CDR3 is TGTGCCAGCAGCTATTCGGGACTAGGCGGTGGGTACGAGCAGTACTTC. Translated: CASSYSGLGGGYEQYF.

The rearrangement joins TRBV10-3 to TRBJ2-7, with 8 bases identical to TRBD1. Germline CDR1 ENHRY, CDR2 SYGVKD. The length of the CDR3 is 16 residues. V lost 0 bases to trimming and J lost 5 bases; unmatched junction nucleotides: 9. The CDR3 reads CAISESILPGGDEQYF. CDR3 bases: TGTGCCATCAGTGAGTCGATTTTGCCAGGGGGCGACGAGCAGTACTTC.

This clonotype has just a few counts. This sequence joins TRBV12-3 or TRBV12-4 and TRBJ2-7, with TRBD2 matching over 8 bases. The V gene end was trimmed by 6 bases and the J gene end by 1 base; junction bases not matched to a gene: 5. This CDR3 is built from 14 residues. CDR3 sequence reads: CASRSAGGSYEQYF. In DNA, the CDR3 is TGTGCCAGCAGGTCTGCGGGAGGTTCCTACGAGCAGTACTTC.

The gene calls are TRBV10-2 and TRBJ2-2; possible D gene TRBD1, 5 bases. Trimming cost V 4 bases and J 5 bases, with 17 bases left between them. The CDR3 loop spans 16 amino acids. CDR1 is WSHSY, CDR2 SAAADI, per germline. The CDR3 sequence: CASSVVGPGRTGELFF. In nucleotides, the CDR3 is TGCGCCAGCAGTGTTGTAGGGCCAGGGCGAACCGGGGAGCTGTTTTTT.

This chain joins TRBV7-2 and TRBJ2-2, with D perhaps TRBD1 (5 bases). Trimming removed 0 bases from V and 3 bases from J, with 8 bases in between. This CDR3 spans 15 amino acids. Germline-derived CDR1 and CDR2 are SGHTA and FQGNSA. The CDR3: CASSLAARDTGELFF. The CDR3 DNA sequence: TGTGCCAGCAGCTTAGCGGCCAGGGACACCGGGGAGCTGTTTTTT.

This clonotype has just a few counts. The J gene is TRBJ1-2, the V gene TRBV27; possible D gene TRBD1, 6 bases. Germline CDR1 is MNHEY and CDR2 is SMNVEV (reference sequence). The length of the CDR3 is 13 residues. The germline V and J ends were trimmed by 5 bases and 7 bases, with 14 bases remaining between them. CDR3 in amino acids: CASSKTGVVGYTF. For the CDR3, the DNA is TGTGCCAGCAGTAAGACAGGTGTGGTTGGCTACACCTTC.

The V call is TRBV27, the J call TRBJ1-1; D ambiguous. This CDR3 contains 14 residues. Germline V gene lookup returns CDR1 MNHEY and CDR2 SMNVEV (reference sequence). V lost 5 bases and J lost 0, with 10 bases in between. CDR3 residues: CASSALQLNTEAFF. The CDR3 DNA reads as TGTGCCAGCAGTGCTTTACAGCTGAACACTGAAGCTTTCTTT.

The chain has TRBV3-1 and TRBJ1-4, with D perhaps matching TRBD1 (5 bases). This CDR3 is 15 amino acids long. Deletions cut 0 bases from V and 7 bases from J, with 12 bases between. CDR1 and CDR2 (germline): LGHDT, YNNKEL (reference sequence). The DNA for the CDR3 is TGTGCCAGCAGCCAAGAGGGAGGGGTATTTGAAAAACTGTTTTTT. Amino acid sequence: CASSQEGGVFEKLFF. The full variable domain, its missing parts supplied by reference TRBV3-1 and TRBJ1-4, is DTAVSQTPKYLVTQMGNDKSIKCEQNLGHDTMYWYKQDSKKFLKIMFSYNNKELIINETVPNRFSPKSPDKAHLNLHINSLELGDSAVYFCASSQEGGVFEKLFFGSGTQLSVL.

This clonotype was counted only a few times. CDR3 nucleotides: TGCAGTGCTAGAGATGCCCCGCCAGGGAGGATCACAGCTTTCTTT. Amino acid sequence: CSARDAPPGRITAFF. The rearrangement links TRBV20-1 to TRBJ1-1; weak D call: TRBD1 (5 bases). This CDR3 region has 15 residues. Germline-derived CDR1 and CDR2 are DFQATT and SNEGSKA (reference sequence). V gave up 0 bases and J gave up 10 bases, with 21 bases separating them.

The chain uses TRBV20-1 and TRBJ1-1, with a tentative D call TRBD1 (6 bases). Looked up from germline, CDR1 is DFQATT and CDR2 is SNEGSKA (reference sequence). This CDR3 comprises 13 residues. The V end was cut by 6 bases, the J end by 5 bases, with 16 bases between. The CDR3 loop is CSAPKQGSTEAFF. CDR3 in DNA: TGCAGTGCCCCAAAACAGGGAAGTACTGAAGCTTTCTTT.

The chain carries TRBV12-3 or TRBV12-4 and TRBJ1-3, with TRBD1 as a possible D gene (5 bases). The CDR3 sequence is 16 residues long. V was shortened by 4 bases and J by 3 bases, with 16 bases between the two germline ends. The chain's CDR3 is CASSSRSGGRGNTIYF. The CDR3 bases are TGTGCCAGCAGTTCTCGGTCTGGGGGACGTGGAAACACCATATATTTT.

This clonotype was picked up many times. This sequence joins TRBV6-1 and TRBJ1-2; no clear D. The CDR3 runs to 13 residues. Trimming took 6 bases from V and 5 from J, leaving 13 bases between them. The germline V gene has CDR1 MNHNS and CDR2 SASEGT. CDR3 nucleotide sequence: TGTGCCAGCAGCGGCGGGGATTGGTATGGCTACACCTTC. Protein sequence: CASSGGDWYGYTF.